Listed below are T cell receptor beta chains from one sample, sequenced in a study of response to subunit inactivated influenza vaccine. MiXCR, applied by TCRdb to the RT-PCR reads, yields one record per CDR3 protein. This table holds a few hundred thousand distinct CDR3 sequences, roughly 12% found once. This same sample was also taken into another study, of T cells expressing NK-cell markers.

The sequenced sample was PBMCs from blood, obtained on the day of vaccination. These receptor sequences come from a man aged 45-65 years who received an inactivated influenza vaccine. The CDR3 runs from the conserved cysteine through the conserved F or W. The order of the fields is J gene, V gene, D gene, clone size, CDR3 DNA, CDR3 protein. D genes are given only for firm matches. Rows may omit the clone size; those that give it use once, few, many or a size class.

j_call: TRBJ1-6
v_call: TRBV6-2/TRBV6-3
d_call: TRBD1
clone_size: NA
cdr3_nt: TGTGCCAGCAGTACCGGGACAGCTTTTAATTCACCCCTCCACTTT
cdr3_aa: CASSTGTAFNSPLHF

j_call: TRBJ2-5
v_call: TRBV11-2
d_call: NA
clone_size: NA
cdr3_nt: TGTGCCAGCAGGCGGACCCAGTACTTC
cdr3_aa: CASRRTQYF

j_call: TRBJ2-1
v_call: TRBV6-2/TRBV6-3
d_call: NA
clone_size: NA
cdr3_nt: TGTGCCAGCAAAACAGGGGGGGGTACCTACAATGAGCAGTTCTTC
cdr3_aa: CASKTGGGTYNEQFF

j_call: TRBJ2-5
v_call: TRBV5-8
d_call: NA
clone_size: NA
cdr3_nt: TGTGCCAGCAGCTTGTCCTGGAGTAGGCCAGGGGAGACCCAGTACTTC
cdr3_aa: CASSLSWSRPGETQYF

j_call: TRBJ2-7
v_call: TRBV7-2
d_call: NA
clone_size: NA
cdr3_nt: TGTGCCAGCACCCCAGGGTGGGGGGGCGGTTACGAGCAGTACTTC
cdr3_aa: CASTPGWGGGYEQYF

j_call: TRBJ2-7
v_call: TRBV5-1
d_call: TRBD1
clone_size: NA
cdr3_nt: TGCGCCAGCAGATACTCGACAGGGGAGTTAACCTACGAGCAGTACTTC
cdr3_aa: CASRYSTGELTYEQYF

j_call: TRBJ2-5
v_call: TRBV7-9
d_call: NA
clone_size: many
cdr3_nt: TGTGCCAGCAGCCTCCACCGCGGGCAAGAGACCCAGTACTTC
cdr3_aa: CASSLHRGQETQYF

j_call: TRBJ2-3
v_call: TRBV28
d_call: NA
clone_size: few
cdr3_nt: TGTGCCAGCAGACCCGAACCGGGGCTCGGGTCAGATACGCAGTATTTT
cdr3_aa: CASRPEPGLGSDTQYF

j_call: TRBJ2-3
v_call: TRBV6-1
d_call: TRBD2
clone_size: NA
cdr3_nt: TGTGCCAGCACAGCGGGACTCACCACAGATACGCAGTATTTT
cdr3_aa: CASTAGLTTDTQYF

j_call: TRBJ1-1
v_call: TRBV20-1
d_call: NA
clone_size: NA
cdr3_nt: TGCAGCCAACGGGCTGTGAACACTGAAGCTTTCTTT
cdr3_aa: CSQRAVNTEAFF

j_call: TRBJ1-3
v_call: TRBV5-1
d_call: NA
clone_size: NA
cdr3_nt: TGCGCCAGCAGCTTGAATCGTCCTGGAAACACCATATATTTT
cdr3_aa: CASSLNRPGNTIYF

j_call: TRBJ2-5
v_call: TRBV7-2
d_call: NA
clone_size: few
cdr3_nt: TGTGCCAGCAGTTCCGCTCCGAGTTTGGGGGAGACCCAGTACTTC
cdr3_aa: CASSSAPSLGETQYF

j_call: TRBJ2-3
v_call: TRBV20-1
d_call: TRBD2
clone_size: few
cdr3_nt: TGCAGTGCTAGAAGTGGAGCGGGGGAACCAACAGATACGCAGTATTTT
cdr3_aa: CSARSGAGEPTDTQYF

j_call: TRBJ2-7
v_call: TRBV5-1
d_call: TRBD1
clone_size: few
cdr3_nt: TGCGCCAGCAGCTTGACGGACAGGGCTTACTACGAGCAGTACTTC
cdr3_aa: CASSLTDRAYYEQYF

j_call: TRBJ2-3
v_call: TRBV10-3
d_call: NA
clone_size: few
cdr3_nt: TGTGCCATTCAAATGGCACAGGACAGCACAGATACGCAGTATTTT
cdr3_aa: CAIQMAQDSTDTQYF

j_call: TRBJ1-2
v_call: TRBV20-1
d_call: TRBD1
clone_size: few
cdr3_nt: TGCAGTGCTATCTCCTTCAGGGGGCTGGAGGGCTACACCTTC
cdr3_aa: CSAISFRGLEGYTF

j_call: TRBJ2-1
v_call: TRBV25-1
d_call: NA
clone_size: NA
cdr3_nt: TGTGCCAGCAGTGCACTCCGGGACTTCCACAATGAGCAGTTCTTC
cdr3_aa: CASSALRDFHNEQFF

j_call: TRBJ2-5
v_call: TRBV6-5
d_call: NA
clone_size: few
cdr3_nt: TGTGCCAGCAGTTTCGGATCCAGGACAGATCAAGAGACCCAGTACTTC
cdr3_aa: CASSFGSRTDQETQYF

j_call: TRBJ1-1
v_call: TRBV11-2
d_call: NA
clone_size: NA
cdr3_nt: TGTGCCAGCAGCTTACCCTTGGCTGAAGCTTTCTTT
cdr3_aa: CASSLPLAEAFF

j_call: TRBJ2-3
v_call: TRBV7-2
d_call: TRBD2
clone_size: NA
cdr3_nt: TGTGCCAGCAGCCCTCGACTAGCGGGAGGGTCAGATACGCAGTATTTT
cdr3_aa: CASSPRLAGGSDTQYF

j_call: TRBJ2-7
v_call: TRBV29-1
d_call: NA
clone_size: few
cdr3_nt: TGCAGCGTTGAAGGGGGACGGTGGGGGGAGCAGTACTTC
cdr3_aa: CSVEGGRWGEQYF

j_call: TRBJ2-3
v_call: TRBV11-2
d_call: NA
clone_size: many
cdr3_nt: TGTGCCAGCAGCTTAGGTCTCCTAGCGCTAAGCACAGATACGCAGTATTTT
cdr3_aa: CASSLGLLALSTDTQYF

j_call: TRBJ2-3
v_call: TRBV24-1
d_call: NA
clone_size: NA
cdr3_nt: TGTGCCACCAGTACCTCCAGGCCCCGGGGGCCAGATACGCAGTATTTT
cdr3_aa: CATSTSRPRGPDTQYF

j_call: TRBJ2-1
v_call: TRBV12-3/TRBV12-4
d_call: TRBD2
clone_size: NA
cdr3_nt: TGTGCCAGCAGCCTAGCGGGGGGGCGGGATGAGCAGTTCTTC
cdr3_aa: CASSLAGGRDEQFF

j_call: TRBJ2-1
v_call: TRBV10-3
d_call: TRBD1
clone_size: few
cdr3_nt: TGTGCCACCGCGACAGGGGCCAGCTCCTACAATGAGCAGTTCTTC
cdr3_aa: CATATGASSYNEQFF

j_call: TRBJ2-6
v_call: TRBV27
d_call: NA
clone_size: few
cdr3_nt: TGTGCCAGCAGTTTATTAGGACGCTCTGGGGCCAACGTCCTGACTTTC
cdr3_aa: CASSLLGRSGANVLTF

j_call: TRBJ2-1
v_call: TRBV5-6
d_call: TRBD2
clone_size: many
cdr3_nt: TGTGCCAGCAGGTTAGCGGGGGGCTACAATGAGCAGTTCTTC
cdr3_aa: CASRLAGGYNEQFF

j_call: TRBJ2-2
v_call: TRBV5-1
d_call: NA
clone_size: many
cdr3_nt: TGCGCCAGCAGCTCCACAGGGGAGCTGTTTTTT
cdr3_aa: CASSSTGELFF

j_call: TRBJ2-3
v_call: TRBV20-1
d_call: NA
clone_size: few
cdr3_nt: TGCAGTGCCCAAAATTTGAGGGGGGGGCTAGATACGCAGTATTTT
cdr3_aa: CSAQNLRGGLDTQYF

j_call: TRBJ2-3
v_call: TRBV3-1
d_call: TRBD2
clone_size: NA
cdr3_nt: TGTGCCAGCAGCCAAGATGCAGCGGGGGGGCGTACGCAGTATTTT
cdr3_aa: CASSQDAAGGRTQYF

j_call: TRBJ2-5
v_call: TRBV11-2
d_call: TRBD1
clone_size: few
cdr3_nt: TGTGCCAGCAGCATAACAGGGACAGGGGGAGACCAGTACTTC
cdr3_aa: CASSITGTGGDQYF

j_call: TRBJ2-7
v_call: TRBV5-1
d_call: NA
clone_size: few
cdr3_nt: TGCGCCAGCAGCTTGGATGGGGCCACGGGGGAGCAGTACTTC
cdr3_aa: CASSLDGATGEQYF

j_call: TRBJ2-7
v_call: TRBV7-9
d_call: TRBD1
clone_size: few
cdr3_nt: TGTGCCAGCAATAGAGGGACAGGGGTCTACGAGCAGTACTTC
cdr3_aa: CASNRGTGVYEQYF

j_call: TRBJ2-1
v_call: TRBV30
d_call: NA
clone_size: NA
cdr3_nt: TGTGCCTGGGGGGGGAGCTCCTACAATGAGCAGTTCTTC
cdr3_aa: CAWGGSSYNEQFF

j_call: TRBJ2-3
v_call: TRBV28
d_call: NA
clone_size: few
cdr3_nt: TGTGCCAGCACTAGGCAGCCAGCCACAGATACGCAGTATTTT
cdr3_aa: CASTRQPATDTQYF

j_call: TRBJ2-3
v_call: TRBV24-1
d_call: NA
clone_size: NA
cdr3_nt: TGTGCCACCAGTGATGGGTCGGGACCATACACAGATACGCAGTATTTT
cdr3_aa: CATSDGSGPYTDTQYF

j_call: TRBJ2-7
v_call: TRBV11-2
d_call: NA
clone_size: NA
cdr3_nt: TGTGCCAGCAGCCTCGGGCGGGGGCGCATGTCCTACGAGCAGTACTTC
cdr3_aa: CASSLGRGRMSYEQYF

j_call: TRBJ2-5
v_call: TRBV6-2/TRBV6-3
d_call: NA
clone_size: NA
cdr3_nt: TGTGCCAGCAGTTACTCGAGGGTGAGAGAGACCCAGTACTTC
cdr3_aa: CASSYSRVRETQYF